This T cell receptor beta chain originates from a study of CD8+ T cells in alopecia areata. Study summary: Treated individuals took tofacitinib by mouth, 5 to 10 mg twice daily.

cDNA prepared by RNA extraction and subsequent reverse transcription served as the template for sequencing. Using immunoSEQ multiplex PCR, the repertoire was profiled, and TCRdb retains in-frame clones only, with some absent. The sample has some 170,000 clones; roughly 50% are singletons. The germline V gene encodes CDR1 SQVTM and CDR2 ANQGSEA. The CDR3 is 13 residues long. The V and J ends lost 6 bases and 3 bases, in that order; junction bases with no gene match: 4. The treatment here: oral pan-JAK inhibitor, 5-10 mg twice daily. This chain links TRBV29-1 with TRBJ2-5; 10 bases are shared with TRBD2. The TCR originated in a human donor with alopecia areata. Sequenced here: CD4+ T cells sorted from blood, sampled at approximately week 60, from a patient treated with tofacitinib. DNA of the CDR3: TGCAGCGTCGCGGGACTAGCGAAAGAGACCCAGTACTTC. Translation gives CSVAGLAKETQYF.